Here is one TCR beta chain with its context. This record comes from a study of blood T cells in healthy people across ages. Those donating, healthy Caucasian individuals from Russia, were aged roughly 6 to 100. It was with a sample-barcoded 5' primer and a J-beta primer mix that a second PCR of roughly 6 to 12 cycles was run. TCRdb re-called the 5' RACE reads through MiXCR, storing one row per CDR3 protein. The sample has around 780,000 distinct CDR3 sequences; about 26% are singletons. The data were also submitted as part of a second study, on T cells of mothers and their children. That paper states: All RNA that had been extracted was used for cDNA synthesis at approximately 1.5 ug per 15 ul. The second PCR used the M1S primer, and this primer added sample barcodes and 2-4 random nucleotides. Each mother gave over 8.5 million TCR beta CDR3 reads; each child, roughly 3.1 million.

Input material: blood. The clonotype was recovered from a boy between 10 and 17 years old in good health.

CDR3 nucleotide sequence: TGCAGCGTTGATCCATCGGGTTACAATGAGCAGTTCTTC. Its translation: CSVDPSGYNEQFF. This chain connects TRBV29-1 to TRBJ2-1; D call uncertain. Germline CDR1 is SQVTM and CDR2 is ANQGSEA. The CDR3 is 13 residues long. Trimming cost V 3 bases and J 4 bases, with 10 bases left between them.